The entry below describes one T cell receptor (beta chain). This clone came up a few times. The specificity of this receptor is unknown. The input lacks base qualities; no much larger clone sits a single base away. Each collaborating institution followed its own protocols to collect whole blood in K2EDTA tubes. For TCRbeta analysis, collaborator samples were shipped as frozen whole blood, as isolated PBMCs, or as DNA extracted from either sample type. TCRbeta CDR3 regions were amplified from genomic DNA by means of the immunoSEQ Assay, a bias-controlled multiplex PCR. The study's processing was this. The number of nucleated cells in each sample was estimated by amplification of reference gene primers within the assay. Sequence reads were collapsed and filtered to measure the absolute abundance of every unique TCRbeta CDR3 rearrangement. For each sample, productive Simpson clonality was calculated by taking the square root of Simpson's diversity index across productive rearrangements. The clones in this table, taken by TCRdb from immuneACCESS, are in-frame only. Not every clone is retained; where verified, under half of the shortfall comes from an unresolved V gene, and the cause of the rest is unknown. From that table come the V and J calls and clone size; the DNA was used to work out D and trimming. The sample table records roughly 30,000 clones; roughly 79% of these occur just once. Over 30% of the sample lies in the top ten.

Trimmed from V: 6 bases; trimmed from J: 5 bases; junction bases lacking a gene match: 4. The CDR3, from cysteine to phenylalanine, totals 14 residues. The only DNA kept is the CDR3, 42 bases in frame from the first base. CDR1 and CDR2 are read off the germline V gene as KGHSH and LQKENI. This sample stems from a study of blood T cell repertoires in COVID-19 (dated by TCRdb to the early 2020s). With regard to the full study: Samples covering the acute and convalescent phases of COVID-19 were provided by collaborators in the United States, Italy and Spain. The prospective study material was composed of cDNA or gDNA derived from T cells, B-cell-depleted T cells, or PBMCs. Deeply sampled blood TCRbeta repertoires from subjects exposed to, actively infected with, or recovered from COVID-19 were included in the dataset. The repertoires were released in a freely available public database meant as a resource for research on the immune response to SARS-CoV-2. Samples came from the ongoing ImmuneRACE study (first 160 participants) plus 1,254 subjects from 6 global collaborators. The sample metadata nearly always contained a de-identified subject ID, COVID-19 status, age in years and sex. Where HLA class I and class II types were available, the types were taken from metadata supplied by the sample provider, not from assay-based typing.

What the authors observed across the whole study: The amount of clinical and demographic metadata varied by source and participant and was provided uncurated.

The sample comprised peripheral blood. The chain links TRBV18 with TRBJ1-4; TRBD1 matches 9 bases in the middle. The clonotype originates from a man aged 65 to 85 with acute or convalescent COVID-19. This receptor carries the CDR3 CASSPGQGNEKLFF. The DNA sequence reads TGTGCCAGCTCGCCGGGACAGGGAAATGAAAAACTGTTTTTT.